The 25 T cell receptor beta chains listed next were all sequenced from one sample in a study of cytomegalovirus exposure and HLA in healthy donors. In the PCR, 60 Vbeta and 13 Jbeta primers were used. Profiling relied on immunoSEQ multiplex PCR, and the TCRdb table lists in-frame clones only, not all of them. Counted here are 100,000 to 150,000 clones, just under 75% occurring once; the ten biggest clones make up more than 4.5%. Material: PBMCs. The receptors stem from a man aged 55 to 69 in good health and CMV-seropositive.

V usage is TRBV7-3 and J usage is TRBJ2-1, with 8 bases lining up with TRBD1. Per the germline V gene, CDR1 is SGHTA and CDR2 is FQGTGA. This CDR3 comprises 13 residues. V lost 3 bases and J lost 6; bases outside the gene matches: 1. The chain's CDR3 is CASSLDRANEQFF. In DNA, the CDR3 is TGTGCCAGCAGCTTGGACAGGGCCAATGAGCAGTTCTTC.

The CDR3 sequence is CASSEAGTGLVETQYF. The CDR3 bases are TGCGCCAGCAGTGAGGCCGGGACAGGGCTTGTAGAGACCCAGTACTTC. This chain joins TRBV10-2 and TRBJ2-5, with 9 bases that match TRBD1. The germline V gene encodes CDR1 WSHSY and CDR2 SAAADI. The junction had 8 bases not matched to a gene; V was cut back by 2 bases and J by 4 bases. The CDR3 sequence is 16 residues long.

This clone was counted a single time. The chain employs TRBV7-3 and TRBJ1-1; 7 positions agree with TRBD1. CDR3 length: 16 residues. CDR1 is SGHTA, CDR2 FQGTGA, per germline. The V segment lost 5 bases and the J segment 0 bases; nucleotides outside the gene matches: 9. The CDR3: CASSPYRGEVNTEAFF. The DNA for the CDR3 is TGTGCCAGCAGCCCTTACAGGGGTGAGGTGAACACTGAAGCTTTCTTT.

DNA of the CDR3: TGTGCCAGCAGTCCCGACATGGGACAGGGACGGCAGTTCTTC. Translated, it gives CASSPDMGQGRQFF. This chain joins TRBV27 and TRBJ2-1, with 9 bases that match TRBD1. Trimming took 5 bases from V and 12 from J; bases not matched to a gene: 11. The germline gives CDR1 MNHEY, CDR2 SMNVEV (reference sequence). The CDR3 loop spans 14 amino acids.

The chain joins TRBV7-3 to TRBJ2-7, with 7 bases identical to TRBD1. The CDR3 covers 13 residues. J lost 7 bases, V lost 5 bases, and 8 bases had no gene match. Germline V CDR1 and CDR2: SGHTA, FQGTGA. CDR3 in amino acids: CASSENRGGEQYF. CDR3 coding DNA: TGTGCCAGCAGCGAAAACAGGGGTGGGGAGCAGTACTTC.

The chain uses TRBV28 and TRBJ1-5; TRBD1 agrees at 10 bases. Per germline, CDR1 MDHEN and CDR2 SYDVKM. CDR3 length equals 15 residues. V was clipped by 4 bases and J by 7 bases; unmatched bases: 7. CDR3 coding DNA: TGTGCCAGCAGTTCGGGACAGGGGCCATCCCAGCCCCAGCATTTT. Its protein is CASSSGQGPSQPQHF.

This clone occurred a few times. J is TRBJ2-3 and V is TRBV19, with 16 bases lining up with TRBD2. Per germline, CDR1 LNHDA and CDR2 SQIVND (reference sequence). Trimming cost V 1 base and J 6 bases; bases outside gene matches: 4. This CDR3 region has 17 residues. This CDR3 is CASSIVPGLAGGDTQYF. For the CDR3, the DNA is TGTGCCAGTAGTATAGTACCGGGACTAGCGGGGGGGGATACGCAGTATTTT.

The V call is TRBV28, the J call TRBJ2-5; the D gene is possibly TRBD2 (6 bases). V was shortened by 2 bases and J by 9 bases, with 13 bases between the two germline ends. CDR3 size: 13 residues. Germline V gives CDR1 MDHEN, CDR2 SYDVKM. CDR3 in amino acids: CASSLAPGGPQYF. The CDR3 DNA reads TGTGCCAGCAGTTTAGCGCCCGGGGGTCCCCAGTACTTC.

This clone appeared once. J is TRBJ2-3 and V is TRBV11-2; 9 bases match TRBD2. Germline V gene sequence: CDR1 SGHAT, CDR2 FQNNGV. V trimming: 4 bases; J trimming: 1 base; junction bases outside the gene matches: 6. The CDR3 runs 16 residues. CDR3 region: CASSSGGGGRTDTQYF. The CDR3 DNA follows: TGTGCCAGCAGCTCTGGCGGGGGGGGACGCACAGATACGCAGTATTTT.

This chain links TRBV30 with TRBJ2-5; TRBD2 aligns across 7 bases. Germline values: CDR1 GTSNPN, CDR2 SVGIG (reference sequence). The length of the CDR3 is 15 residues. With V trimmed by 1 base and J by 2 bases, 7 bases remained unmatched. In DNA form, the CDR3 reads TGTGCCTGGAGTGCGGTGCAGGGACTACAAGAGACCCAGTACTTC. This gives the protein CAWSAVQGLQETQYF.

V gene TRBV5-1 combines with J gene TRBJ2-3, with 10 positions matching TRBD1. The V gene's germline CDR1 is SGHRS and CDR2 YFSETQ. The CDR3 extends over 16 amino acids. Unmatched junction bases numbered 7, after V lost 4 bases and J lost 2 bases. Written as DNA, the CDR3 is TGCGCCAGCAGCCTATGGACAGGGGGGGACACAGATACGCAGTATTTT. It is translated as CASSLWTGGDTDTQYF.

V usage is TRBV5-3 and J usage is TRBJ1-2; D unresolved. TRBV5-3 is annotated as an ORF whose role is uncertain. The CDR3 has 11 residues. Trimming removed 3 bases from V and 8 bases from J, with 8 bases in between. CDR3 residues: CARSSPRGYTF. CDR3 bases: TGTGCCAGAAGCTCCCCGAGAGGCTACACCTTC.

The rearrangement links TRBV9 to TRBJ2-1; 12 bases are a match to TRBD2. V lost 0 bases to trimming and J lost 8 bases; unmatched junction nucleotides: 0. The CDR3 spans 14 residues. The germline V gene encodes CDR1 SGDLS and CDR2 YYNGEE. The CDR3 spells CASSVGTSGDEQFF. CDR3 nucleotides: TGTGCCAGCAGCGTAGGGACTAGCGGGGATGAGCAGTTCTTC. The variable domain in full, with the rest retrieved from reference TRBV9 and TRBJ2-1, is DSGVTQTPKHLITATGQRVTLRCSPRSGDLSVYWYQQSLDQGLQFLIQYYNGEERAKGNILERFSAQQFPDLHSELNLSSLELGDSALYFCASSVGTSGDEQFFGPGTRLTVL.

The rearrangement joins TRBV27 to TRBJ1-1; D is unresolved. Germline V gives CDR1 MNHEY, CDR2 SMNVEV (reference sequence). Trimming cost V 2 bases and J 3 bases, with 10 bases left between them. The CDR3 loop spans 14 amino acids. The CDR3 DNA reads as TGTGCCAGCAGTTTAAATCCTCCGTACACTGAAGCTTTCTTT. It specifies CASSLNPPYTEAFF.

V and J are TRBV7-9 and TRBJ2-1, with TRBD2 matching over 13 bases. This CDR3 is built from 16 residues. The germline V gene encodes CDR1 SEHNR and CDR2 FQNEAQ (reference sequence). V was pared by 10 bases and J by 3 bases, with 9 bases of the junction left unmatched. The CDR3 loop reads CAIYTSGGAVYNEQFF. In nucleotides, the CDR3 is TGTGCCATTTATACTAGCGGGGGGGCCGTCTACAATGAGCAGTTCTTC.

Here the CDR3 DNA reads TGTGCCAGCAGTGATATTACTAGAGGGTGGTATAGCAATCAGCCCCAGCATTTT. It is translated as CASSDITRGWYSNQPQHF. The V and J genes are TRBV6-1 and TRBJ1-5; no firm D call. Germline-derived CDR1 and CDR2 are MNHNS and SASEGT. This CDR3 is built from 18 residues. The V end was cut by 3 bases, the J end by 0 bases, with 18 bases between.

The gene calls are TRBV2 and TRBJ1-1; D not certain. V lost 6 bases and J lost 0, with 5 bases in between. The CDR3 length is 12 residues. From germline, CDR1 is SNHLY and CDR2 FYNNEI. DNA of the CDR3: TGTGCCAGCAGGGAGCTGAACACTGAAGCTTTCTTT. Its translation: CASRELNTEAFF.

V gene TRBV9 combines with J gene TRBJ2-1, with D perhaps matching TRBD1 (5 bases). CDR1 is SGDLS and CDR2 is YYNGEE in the germline V gene. CDR3 length equals 12 residues. V shed 3 bases and J shed 8 bases, with 9 bases lying between them. The CDR3 nucleotides are TGTGCCAGCAGCGGTCAGACAGATGAGCAGTTCTTC. Amino acid sequence: CASSGQTDEQFF.

This sequence joins TRBV9 and TRBJ1-4, with no clear D. The CDR3 extends over 15 amino acids. The germline V gene encodes CDR1 SGDLS and CDR2 YYNGEE. Between the trimmed V and J ends, which lost 0 bases and 4 bases, there was a span of 10 bases. The CDR3 DNA follows: TGTGCCAGCAGCGTAGGGAGACGGGTTAATGAAAAACTGTTTTTT. Protein product: CASSVGRRVNEKLFF.

The chain links TRBV18 to TRBJ1-4, with a tentative D call TRBD1 (5 bases). This CDR3 has 13 amino acids. V dropped 6 bases and J dropped 8 bases, with 13 bases sitting between them. Germline CDR1 and CDR2: KGHSH and LQKENI. The CDR3 protein is CASSRGAGEKLFF. CDR3 DNA: TGTGCCAGCTCCCGCGGGGCAGGAGAAAAACTGTTTTTT. Together with reference TRBV18 and TRBJ1-4, the CDR3 gives the full variable domain: NAGVMQNPRHLVRRRGQEARLRCSPMKGHSHVYWYRQLPEEGLKFMVYLQKENIIDESGMPKERFSAEFPKEGPSILRIQQVVRGDSAAYFCASSRGAGEKLFFGSGTQLSVL.

The gene calls are TRBV2 and TRBJ1-2; no clear D gene. CDR3 length equals 10 residues. Looked up from germline, CDR1 is SNHLY and CDR2 is FYNNEI. V was clipped by 6 bases and J by 7 bases, with 6 bases between them. The chain's CDR3 is CASRTSGYTF. CDR3 DNA sequence: TGTGCCAGCAGAACAAGTGGCTACACCTTC.

V usage is TRBV7-2 and J usage is TRBJ2-7; the D is unclear. CDR1 and CDR2 (germline): SGHTA, FQGNSA. The CDR3 is 16 amino acids. Trimming removed 5 bases from V and 0 bases from J, with 17 bases in between. CDR3 residues: CASSPQVVWNSYEQYF. In DNA, the CDR3 is TGTGCCAGCAGCCCCCAGGTGGTATGGAACTCCTACGAGCAGTACTTC.

The V call is TRBV7-3, the J call TRBJ1-1, with a tentative D call TRBD1 (5 bases). Germline CDR1 and CDR2: SGHTA and FQGTGA. The CDR3 has 13 residues. V gave up 5 bases and J gave up 2 bases, with 9 bases separating them. The CDR3 region is CASSKTVNTEAFF. The DNA of the CDR3 is TGTGCCAGCAGCAAGACAGTTAACACTGAAGCTTTCTTT.

V usage is TRBV5-1 and J usage is TRBJ2-2, with D perhaps matching TRBD1 (5 bases). Germline V gene sequence: CDR1 SGHRS, CDR2 YFSETQ. Trimming cost V 7 bases and J 4 bases, with 14 bases left between them. This CDR3 region has 14 residues. The CDR3 sequence is CASSQGSPTGELFF. The CDR3 nucleotides read TGCGCCAGCTCGCAGGGCTCCCCCACCGGGGAGCTGTTTTTT.

The chain recombines TRBV4-2 with TRBJ1-3; D uncertain. The ends were cut back, 0 bases at V and 5 bases at J, with 11 bases in the middle. Germline loops: CDR1 LGHNA, CDR2 YNFKEQ. The CDR3 covers 15 residues. The CDR3: CASSQERQTRNTIYF. The CDR3 DNA reads TGTGCCAGCAGCCAAGAGAGGCAGACTAGAAACACCATATATTTT.